These T cell receptor beta chains were read from a single sample in a study of shared clonotypes between healthy human individuals. Sequenced by immunoSEQ multiplex PCR; TCRdb stores in-frame clones only, minus some. The data contain about 2 million clones, roughly 94% of them seen just once; the ten biggest clones take up roughly 1%. Sequencing was performed on naive CD8+ T cells sorted from blood. Every receptor here comes from a man aged 18 to 30 in good health. Both conserved end residues are part of each CDR3. D genes are given only for firm matches. Size values are once, few and many counts, or a class for expanded clones, and some rows have none.

j_call d_call clone_size v_call cdr3_nt cdr3_aa
TRBJ2-1 . . TRBV11-2 TGTGCCAGCAGCTTAGTATTGGATGGTTATAATGAGCAGTTCTTC CASSLVLDGYNEQFF
TRBJ1-4 TRBD1 . TRBV7-8 TGTGCCAGCAGCGAGGGGGCCGGCTTTGAAAAACTGTTTTTT CASSEGAGFEKLFF
TRBJ1-2 . . TRBV9 TGTGCCAGCAGCGTAGGTCAGGAGAACTATGGCTACACCTTC CASSVGQENYGYTF
TRBJ2-7 . once TRBV28 TGTGCCAGCAGTTTACTCGGACGCGTTGACGAGCAGTACTTC CASSLLGRVDEQYF
TRBJ2-2 . . TRBV9 TGTGCCAGCAGCCCGTGGGGTACCGGGGAGCTGTTTTTT CASSPWGTGELFF
TRBJ2-1 . . TRBV11-2 TGTGCCAGCAGCCTAGGGGCGGGTGAGCAGTTCTTC CASSLGAGEQFF
TRBJ1-1 . once TRBV7-9 TGTGCCACCTCGAGGAATATGAACACTGAAGCTTTCTTT CATSRNMNTEAFF
TRBJ1-2 TRBD1 . TRBV15 TGTGCCACCAGCACAACGGGACAGCGAGTCTATGGCTACACCTTC CATSTTGQRVYGYTF
TRBJ2-7 TRBD2 . TRBV15 TGTGCCACCAGCAGGGAGCGGGGGGGCCGCTACGAGCAGTACTTC CATSRERGGRYEQYF
TRBJ2-7 . . TRBV5-1 TGCGCCAGCAGCTTTGGACAGACCTACGAGCAGTACTTC CASSFGQTYEQYF
TRBJ2-7 . . TRBV19 TGTGCCAGTAGTATCTCCGATAATAGACTCTACGAGCAGTACTTC CASSISDNRLYEQYF
TRBJ1-2 . . TRBV5-6 TGTGCCAGCAGCGAGGAGTTCGGTACAGTGCTCTATGGCTACACCTTC CASSEEFGTVLYGYTF
TRBJ2-3 TRBD2 . TRBV28 TGTGCCAGCAGTTTATTGGCTAGCGGGGAGGTAGATACGCAGTATTTT CASSLLASGEVDTQYF
TRBJ2-3 TRBD1 . TRBV28 TGTGCCAGCAGTTTCCGGGACAGGGCCTCCACAGATACGCAGTATTTT CASSFRDRASTDTQYF
TRBJ1-5 . once TRBV7-4 TGTGCCAGCAGCCCCTGGGACGGCTCCAATCAGCCCCAGCATTTT CASSPWDGSNQPQHF
TRBJ1-2 . . TRBV7-6 TGTGCCAGCAGCTCCGGGATTAACTATGGCTACACCTTC CASSSGINYGYTF
TRBJ2-2 TRBD1 . TRBV7-8 TGTGCCAGCAGCTTAGCCGACAGGGGCCTGAATTGGAACACCGGGGAGCTGTTTTTT CASSLADRGLNWNTGELFF
TRBJ2-1 TRBD2 . TRBV30 TGTGCCTGGGGGCCGGGGGGGCCCAATGAGCAGTTCTTC CAWGPGGPNEQFF
TRBJ2-5 . . TRBV5-1 TGCGCCAGCAGCTTGGACGTGAAAGAGACCCAGTACTTC CASSLDVKETQYF
TRBJ1-6 TRBD1 . TRBV27 TGTGCCAGCAGTGCGGGACAGGGTTTGTATTCACCCCTCCACTTT CASSAGQGLYSPLHF
TRBJ2-3 . once TRBV6-5 TGTGCCAGCAAGTTAGGGGCGTCAGATACGCAGTATTTT CASKLGASDTQYF
TRBJ2-2 . . TRBV9 TGTGCCAGCAGCCCTCAGGGGTCCGCGAACACCGGGGAGCTGTTTTTT CASSPQGSANTGELFF
TRBJ2-3 . . TRBV2 TGTGCCAGCAGTCCTCCGGAGGCCATCACGCAGTATTTT CASSPPEAITQYF
TRBJ2-7 . . TRBV29-1 TGCAGCGTTGAAGGGGCAGGCAGCTCCTACGAGCAGTACTTC CSVEGAGSSYEQYF
TRBJ2-7 . . TRBV30 TGTGCCTGGAGTCCCGGAGGACCTTACGAGCAGTACTTC CAWSPGGPYEQYF
TRBJ1-4 . . TRBV28 TGTGCCAGCAGTTCACCAGGGAGCGGTGGTTTGGAAAGGCTGTTTTTT CASSSPGSGGLERLFF
TRBJ2-7 . . TRBV10-3 TGTGCCACCCTCGGGGGAACCTACGAGCAGTACTTC CATLGGTYEQYF
TRBJ2-7 TRBD1 . TRBV27 TGTGCCAGCAGGGCAGGGGGCGCGGAGAAGGACGAGCAGTACTTC CASRAGGAEKDEQYF
TRBJ2-7 TRBD1 . TRBV9 TGTGCCAGCAGCACCGAGGGGGCAGAGTCCTACGAGCAGTACTTC CASSTEGAESYEQYF
TRBJ1-5 . . TRBV4-1 TGCGCCAGCAGCGCTCAGGCTGGGGATAGCAATCAGCCCCAGCATTTT CASSAQAGDSNQPQHF
TRBJ2-7 TRBD2 . TRBV27 TGTGCCAGCAGTTTATCCCAGCGGGGGGCCTACGAGCAGTACTTC CASSLSQRGAYEQYF
TRBJ1-1 . . TRBV7-9 TGTGCCAGCAGCATCATTGGGGGGGACACTGAAGCTTTCTTT CASSIIGGDTEAFF
TRBJ2-7 . . TRBV6-6 TGTGCCAGCACTCACACCTACTACGAGCAGTACTTC CASTHTYYEQYF
TRBJ1-3 . . TRBV7-2 TGTGCCAGCACCAAGGGGGGCACCACTGGAAACACCATATATTTT CASTKGGTTGNTIYF
TRBJ2-2 . . TRBV7-8 TGTGCCAGCAGCCTGAACCCCGGGGAGCTGTTTTTT CASSLNPGELFF
TRBJ1-2 . . TRBV2 TGTGCCAGCAGTGAGTCAGGGGATGGCGGCTACACCTTC CASSESGDGGYTF